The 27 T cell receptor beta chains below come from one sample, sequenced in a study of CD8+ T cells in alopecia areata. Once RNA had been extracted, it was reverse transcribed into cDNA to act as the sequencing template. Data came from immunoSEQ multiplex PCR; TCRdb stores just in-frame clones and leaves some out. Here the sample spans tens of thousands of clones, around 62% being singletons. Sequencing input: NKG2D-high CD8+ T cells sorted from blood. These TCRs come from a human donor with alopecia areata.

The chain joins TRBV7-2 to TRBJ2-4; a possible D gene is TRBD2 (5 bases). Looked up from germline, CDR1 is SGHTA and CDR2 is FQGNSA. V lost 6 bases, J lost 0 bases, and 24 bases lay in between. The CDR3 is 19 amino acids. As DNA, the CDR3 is TGTGCCAGCAGACAAATTACTGGGAGCCACGGATTAGCCAAAAACATTCAGTACTTC. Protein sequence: CASRQITGSHGLAKNIQYF.

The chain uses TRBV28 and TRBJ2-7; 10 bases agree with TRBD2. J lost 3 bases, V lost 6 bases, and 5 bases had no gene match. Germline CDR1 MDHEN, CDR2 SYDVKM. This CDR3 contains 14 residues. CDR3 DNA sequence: TGTGCCAGCAGCAGACTAGCGGGCCTCTACGAGCAGTACTTC. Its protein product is CASSRLAGLYEQYF.

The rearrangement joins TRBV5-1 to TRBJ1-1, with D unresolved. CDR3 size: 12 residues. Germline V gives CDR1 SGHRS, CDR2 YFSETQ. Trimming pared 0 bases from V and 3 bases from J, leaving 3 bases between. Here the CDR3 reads CASSLDDTEAFF. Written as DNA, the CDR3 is TGCGCCAGCAGCTTGGACGACACTGAAGCTTTCTTT.

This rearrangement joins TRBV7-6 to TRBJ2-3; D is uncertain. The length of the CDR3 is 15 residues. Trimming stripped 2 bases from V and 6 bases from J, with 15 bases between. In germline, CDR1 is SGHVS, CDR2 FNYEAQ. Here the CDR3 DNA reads TGTGCCAGCAGCTTACTAGACACGGGTCGGGATACGCAGTATTTT. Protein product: CASSLLDTGRDTQYF.

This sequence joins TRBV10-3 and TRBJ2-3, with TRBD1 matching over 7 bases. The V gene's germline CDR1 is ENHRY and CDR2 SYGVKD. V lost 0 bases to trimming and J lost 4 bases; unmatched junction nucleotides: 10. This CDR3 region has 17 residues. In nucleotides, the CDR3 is TGTGCCATCAGTGAGTCACAAGGGGGCGCAGGATCAGATACGCAGTATTTT. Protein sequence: CAISESQGGAGSDTQYF.

CDR3 region: CASSQDLLEAKTEEGYEQYF. CDR3 bases: TGCGCCAGCAGCCAAGATCTTTTAGAGGCTAAGACAGAAGAGGGGTACGAGCAGTACTTC. The V gene is TRBV4-1, the J gene TRBJ2-7, with D perhaps matching TRBD1 or TRBD2 (5 bases each). Trimming cost V 0 bases and J 4 bases, with 28 bases left between them. The CDR3 has 20 residues. Germline values: CDR1 MGHRA, CDR2 YSYEKL.

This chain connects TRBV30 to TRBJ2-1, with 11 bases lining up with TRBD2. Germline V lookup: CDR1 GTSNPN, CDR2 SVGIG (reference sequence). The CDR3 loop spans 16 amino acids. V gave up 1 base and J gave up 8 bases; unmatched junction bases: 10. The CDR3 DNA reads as TGTGCCTGGAGTGAAGGGGTGACTAGCGGGATGGATGAGCAGTTCTTC. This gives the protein CAWSEGVTSGMDEQFF.

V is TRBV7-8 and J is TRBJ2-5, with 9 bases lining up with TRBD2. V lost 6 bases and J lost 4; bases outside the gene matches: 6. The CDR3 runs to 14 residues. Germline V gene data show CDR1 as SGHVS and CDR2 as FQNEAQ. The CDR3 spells CASRFSGSGETQYF. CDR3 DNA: TGTGCCAGCAGGTTTAGCGGGAGTGGAGAGACCCAGTACTTC.

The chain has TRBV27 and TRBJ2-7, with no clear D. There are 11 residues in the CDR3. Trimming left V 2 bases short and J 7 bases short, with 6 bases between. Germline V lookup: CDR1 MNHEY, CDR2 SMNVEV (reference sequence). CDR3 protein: CASSLGSEQYF. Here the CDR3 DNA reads TGTGCCAGCAGTTTAGGGTCAGAGCAGTACTTC.

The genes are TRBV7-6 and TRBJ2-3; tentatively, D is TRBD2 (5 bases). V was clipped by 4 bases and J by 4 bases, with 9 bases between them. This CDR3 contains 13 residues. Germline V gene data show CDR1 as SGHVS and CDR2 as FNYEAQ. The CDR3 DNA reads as TGTGCCAGCAGCTGGGGAGTCGCAGATACGCAGTATTTT. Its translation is CASSWGVADTQYF. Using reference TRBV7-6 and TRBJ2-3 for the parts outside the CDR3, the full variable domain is GAGVSQSPRYKVTKRGQDVALRCDPISGHVSLYWYRQALGQGPEFLTYFNYEAQQDKSGLPNDRFSAERPEGSISTLTIQRTEQRDSAMYRCASSWGVADTQYFGPGTRLTVL.

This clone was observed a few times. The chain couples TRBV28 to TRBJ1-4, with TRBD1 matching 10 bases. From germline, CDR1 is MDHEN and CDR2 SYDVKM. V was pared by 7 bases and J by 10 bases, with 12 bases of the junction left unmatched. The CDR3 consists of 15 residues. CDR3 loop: CASKATGGRLGKLFF. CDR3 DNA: TGTGCCAGCAAGGCGACAGGGGGCAGGTTGGGAAAACTGTTTTTT.

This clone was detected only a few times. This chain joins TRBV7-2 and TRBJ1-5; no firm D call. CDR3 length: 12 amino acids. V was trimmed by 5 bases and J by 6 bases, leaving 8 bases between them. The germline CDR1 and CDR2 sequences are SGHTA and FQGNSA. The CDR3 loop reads CASSREGQPQHF. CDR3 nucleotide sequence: TGTGCCAGCAGCCGAGAGGGTCAGCCCCAGCATTTT.

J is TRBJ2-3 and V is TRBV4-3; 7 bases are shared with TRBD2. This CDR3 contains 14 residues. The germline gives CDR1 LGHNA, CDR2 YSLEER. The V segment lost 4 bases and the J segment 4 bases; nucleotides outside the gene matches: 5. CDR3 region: CASSPAGSPDTQYF. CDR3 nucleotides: TGCGCCAGCAGCCCAGCGGGGAGTCCAGATACGCAGTATTTT.

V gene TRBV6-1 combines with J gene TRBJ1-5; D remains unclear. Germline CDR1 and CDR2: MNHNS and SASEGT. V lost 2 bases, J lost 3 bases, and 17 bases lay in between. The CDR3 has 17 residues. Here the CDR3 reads CASSEWSSLVANQPQHF. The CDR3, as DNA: TGTGCCAGCAGTGAATGGTCGTCATTGGTTGCCAATCAGCCCCAGCATTTT.

CDR3 amino acids: CASSRIEGGSWVNEQFF. The CDR3 nucleotides read TGTGCCAGCAGCCGGATCGAAGGCGGGAGCTGGGTCAATGAGCAGTTCTTC. This chain joins TRBV7-9 and TRBJ2-1; 7 bases are a match to TRBD2. The CDR3 spans 17 residues. Trimming at V came to 5 bases and at J to 6 bases, leaving 16 bases not matched to a gene. Germline V gene lookup returns CDR1 SEHNR and CDR2 FQNEAQ (reference sequence).

CDR3 nucleotide sequence: TGCGCCAGCAGCTTGGCGGCAGCTTACGAGCAGTACTTC. Translation gives CASSLAAAYEQYF. The J gene is TRBJ2-7, the V gene TRBV5-1, with D unclear. The germline V gene has CDR1 SGHRS and CDR2 YFSETQ. This CDR3 has 13 amino acids. Trimming left V 0 bases short and J 4 bases short, with 8 bases between.

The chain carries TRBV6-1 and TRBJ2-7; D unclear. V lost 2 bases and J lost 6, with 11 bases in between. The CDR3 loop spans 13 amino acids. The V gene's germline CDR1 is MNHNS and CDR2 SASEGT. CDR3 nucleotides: TGTGCCAGCAGTGAAATCGGGTTTTTCGAGCAGTACTTC. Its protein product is CASSEIGFFEQYF.

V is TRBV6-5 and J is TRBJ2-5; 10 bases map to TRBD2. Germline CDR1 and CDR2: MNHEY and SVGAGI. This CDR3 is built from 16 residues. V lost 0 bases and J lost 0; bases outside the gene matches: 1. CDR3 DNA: TGTGCCAGCAGTTACTCTCTAGCGGGGGACCAAGAGACCCAGTACTTC. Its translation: CASSYSLAGDQETQYF.

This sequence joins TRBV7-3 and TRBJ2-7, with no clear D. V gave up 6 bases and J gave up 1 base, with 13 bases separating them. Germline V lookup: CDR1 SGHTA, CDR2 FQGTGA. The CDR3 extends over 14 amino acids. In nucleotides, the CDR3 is TGTGCCAGCAGTCCTACACCGGAATCCTACGAGCAGTACTTC. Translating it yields CASSPTPESYEQYF.

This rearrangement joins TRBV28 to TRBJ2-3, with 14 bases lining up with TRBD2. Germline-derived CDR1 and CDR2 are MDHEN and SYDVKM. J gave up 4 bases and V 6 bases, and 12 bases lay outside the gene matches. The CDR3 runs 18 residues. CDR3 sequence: CASRRLAGGGLEADTQYF. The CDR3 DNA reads TGTGCCAGCAGGCGACTAGCGGGAGGGGGGTTGGAAGCAGATACGCAGTATTTT.

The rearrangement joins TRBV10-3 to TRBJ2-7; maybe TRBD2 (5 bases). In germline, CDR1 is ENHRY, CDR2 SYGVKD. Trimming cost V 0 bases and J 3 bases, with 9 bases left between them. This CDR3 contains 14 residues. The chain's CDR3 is CAISESSGRYEQYF. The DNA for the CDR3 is TGTGCCATCAGTGAGTCGAGCGGCCGCTACGAGCAGTACTTC.

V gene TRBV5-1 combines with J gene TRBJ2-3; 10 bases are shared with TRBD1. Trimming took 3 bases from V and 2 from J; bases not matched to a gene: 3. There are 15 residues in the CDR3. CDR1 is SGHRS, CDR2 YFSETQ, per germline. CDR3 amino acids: CASSYGTGDTDTQYF. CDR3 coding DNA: TGCGCCAGCAGCTATGGGACAGGGGACACAGATACGCAGTATTTT.

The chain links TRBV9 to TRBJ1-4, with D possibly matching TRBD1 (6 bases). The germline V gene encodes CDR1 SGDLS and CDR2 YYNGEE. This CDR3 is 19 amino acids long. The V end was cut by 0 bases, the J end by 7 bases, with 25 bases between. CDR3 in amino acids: CASSVDETGVWSKFEKLFF. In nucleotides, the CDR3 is TGTGCCAGCAGCGTAGATGAGACAGGTGTTTGGTCGAAGTTTGAAAAACTGTTTTTT. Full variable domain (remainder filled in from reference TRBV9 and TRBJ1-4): DSGVTQTPKHLITATGQRVTLRCSPRSGDLSVYWYQQSLDQGLQFLIQYYNGEERAKGNILERFSAQQFPDLHSELNLSSLELGDSALYFCASSVDETGVWSKFEKLFFGSGTQLSVL.

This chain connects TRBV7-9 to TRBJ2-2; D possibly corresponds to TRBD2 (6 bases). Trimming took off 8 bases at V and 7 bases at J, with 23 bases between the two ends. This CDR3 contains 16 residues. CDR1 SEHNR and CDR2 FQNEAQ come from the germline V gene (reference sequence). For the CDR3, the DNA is TGTGCCAGCTCCATAATAACGGGACTCCCAGACGGGGAGCTGTTTTTT. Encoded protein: CASSIITGLPDGELFF.

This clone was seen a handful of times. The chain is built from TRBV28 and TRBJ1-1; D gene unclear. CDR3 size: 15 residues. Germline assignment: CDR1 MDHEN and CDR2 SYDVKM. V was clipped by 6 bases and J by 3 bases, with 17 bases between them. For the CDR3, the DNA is TGTGCCAGCAGGCGTCCCGACATGCAGTACACTGAAGCTTTCTTT. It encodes CASRRPDMQYTEAFF. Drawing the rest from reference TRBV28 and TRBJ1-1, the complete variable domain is DVKVTQSSRYLVKRTGEKVFLECVQDMDHENMFWYRQDPGLGLRLIYFSYDVKMKEKGDIPEGYSVSREKKERFSLILESASTNQTSMYLCASRRPDMQYTEAFFGQGTRLTVV.

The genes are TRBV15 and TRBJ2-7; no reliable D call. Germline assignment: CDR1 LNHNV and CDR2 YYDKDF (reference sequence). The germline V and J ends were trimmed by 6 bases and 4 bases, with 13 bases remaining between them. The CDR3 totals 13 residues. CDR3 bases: TGTGCCACCAGTCTGAGGACCGCTTACGAGCAGTACTTC. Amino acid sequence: CATSLRTAYEQYF.

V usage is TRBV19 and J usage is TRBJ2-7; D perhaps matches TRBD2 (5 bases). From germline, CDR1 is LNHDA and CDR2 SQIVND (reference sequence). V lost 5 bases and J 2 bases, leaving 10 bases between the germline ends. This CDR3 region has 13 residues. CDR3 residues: CASSFGIPYEQYF. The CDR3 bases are TGTGCCAGTAGTTTCGGGATCCCCTACGAGCAGTACTTC.